This T cell receptor beta chain was documented in a study of response to subunit inactivated influenza vaccine (dated by TCRdb to between 2018 and 2020). Study-level background: To follow how T cells responded to a trivalent subunit inactivated influenza vaccine, the researchers relied on deep quantitative profiling of the T cell receptor repertoire. Overall study results and their limits: It was suggested by the authors that each seasonal influenza vaccination may recruit only a limited number of new T cells.

Receptor amplification or capture employed RT-PCR. TCRdb names Illumina HiSeq 2500 as the instrument used. TCRdb cleaned the public reads at Q25 with fastp, built clones with MiXCR and kept in-frame beta chains. CDR3 protein duplicates are merged, each entry listing the most common genes and DNA. A total of around 540,000 distinct CDR3 sequences appear in this sample, about 12% of them only once. Of the sample, about 9.4% falls within the top ten clones. The CDR3 sequence holds 17 residues, the cysteine and phenylalanine included. Kept here is only the CDR3 DNA, which spans 51 bases and is read in frame from base 1. Trimming removed 2 bases from V and 4 bases from J, leaving 20 bases between the germline ends. This clonotype came up a few times. Its cognate antigen has yet to be identified. No much larger clone exists at a distance of one base, and base qualities are not known.

Sequenced here: PBMCs from blood, sampled on the day of vaccination. Here the chain combines TRBV12-3 or TRBV12-4 and TRBJ2-5, and perhaps TRBD2 as D gene, on 5 matching bases. The receptor's source is a man between 50 and 59 years old who received an inactivated influenza vaccine. Donor details come from another sample of the same person, matched by shared clones. The DNA sequence is given as TGTGCCAGCAGTTTATTCCAAACACCATCCGGAGGAGAGACCCAGTACTTC. The encoded protein is CASSLFQTPSGGETQYF.